The text below deals with one TCR beta chain. This clone has a handful of counts. What antigen it recognizes has not been identified. Per-base quality was not reported, and no clone a single base away is much larger than it. Library construction relied on the immunoSEQ multiplex PCR assay. The source is immuneACCESS, and TCRdb retained only in-frame sequences with V and J called. Part of the clones is not carried over; for the studies checked, unresolved V genes explain less than half of this, and the remainder is unexplained. The sample table shows about 660,000 clones, and 85% to 90% are seen once. 0.0095% to 0.011% of the sample comes from the top ten. This entry comes from a study of shared T cell receptors in the human thymus (dated by TCRdb to about 2021). General notes on the study: The study examined how the human thymus generates shared, self-reactive T-cell receptor alpha chains.

The germline V gene (reference sequence) gives CDR1 as LNHDA and CDR2 as SQIVND. The CDR3 starts with the cysteine, ends with the phenylalanine, and has 14 residues. The kept DNA is CDR3 alone, 42 bases in frame from the first base. Trimming takes 5 bases from V and 1 base from J, and the germline ends sit 11 bases apart. This same sample was also taken into another study, of human thymus T cells. The second study also describes: Donors were immunologically healthy infants undergoing open corrective cardiac surgery for congenital heart defects in Finland. Thymus tissue was obtained as surgical resects removed during corrective cardiac surgery. Both the thymic and the peripheral blood repertoires appeared to show biased V and J gene segment usage. The related research found that thymic TCR repertoires overlapped highly between unrelated individuals. The study characterized TCR alpha and beta repertoires from seven to nine infant thymus samples and a few related peripheral blood samples. The cohort included more than 5 male and a couple of female infants, with donor ages spanning 7 to 244 days. Thymocytes were mechanically released from the tissue and were stored as pellets of roughly 10-34 million cells at -70 degrees C. Genomic DNA was extracted from frozen cell pellets with a QIAsymphony instrument. TCRB and TCRAD loci were amplified from a standardized quantity of quality-controlled genomic DNA using the immunoSEQ multiplex PCR assay. Amplicons spanned the V(D)J region at a length sufficient to cover the CDR3 and identify V and J genes. Through the commercial immunoSEQ service, the amplicons were sequenced on an Illumina platform. Corrections for primer bias and sequencing errors followed previously described methods, while TCRAD and TCRB definitions were based on the IMGT database. Repertoires were analysed with immunoSEQ Analyzer 3.0 and VDJTools, covering basic statistics, V/J segment usage, diversity estimates, rarefaction and pairwise overlap. Chao1, ChaoE, Efron-Thisted, Shannon and inverse Simpson indices were used to estimate diversity, which was also estimated on datasets down-sampled to the smallest sample. Repertoire overlap was assessed by strict matching of CDR3 nucleotide sequence, V gene and J gene, and clustering was done by Jaccard-based multidimensional scaling. On average, thymus samples gave 650,000 to 1,000,000 unique TCRB clonotypes, whereas blood samples gave 75,000 to 95,000.

The chain is encoded by TRBV19 joined to TRBJ1-1; the D gene identity is not certain. The specimen sequenced was thymocytes. The receptor was isolated from a boy under three years old with a congenital heart defect. Donor details come from another sample of the same person, matched by shared clones. CDR3 region: CASSQHGKNTEAFF. The DNA sequence is TGTGCCAGTAGTCAGCACGGGAAGAACACTGAAGCTTTCTTT.